These 30 T cell receptor beta chains came from one sample sequenced in a study of blood T cell repertoires in COVID-19. Using immunoSEQ multiplex PCR, the repertoire was profiled, and TCRdb retains in-frame clones only, with some absent. The table has around 140,000 clones, 65% to 80% seen once. The sample comprised peripheral blood. Receptor source: a woman aged 55-70 years with acute or convalescent COVID-19.

This chain joins TRBV4-1 and TRBJ1-2; D not resolved. The germline gives CDR1 MGHRA, CDR2 YSYEKL. The CDR3 spans 15 residues. V was shortened by 1 base and J by 1 base, with 10 bases between the two germline ends. The CDR3, as DNA: TGCGCCAGCAGCCAAGTTGGGCGATTTAACTATGGCTACACCTTC. This sequence encodes CASSQVGRFNYGYTF.

This clone was observed a few times. The V call is TRBV11-3, the J call TRBJ1-1; 9 bases map to TRBD1. The germline V gene has CDR1 SGHNT and CDR2 YENEEA. The CDR3 covers 14 residues. The junction had 0 bases not matched to a gene; V was cut back by 3 bases and J by 1 base. The CDR3 loop reads CASSLGQGNTEAFF. Here the CDR3 DNA reads TGTGCCAGCAGCTTGGGACAGGGGAACACTGAAGCTTTCTTT.

The rearrangement links TRBV7-2 to TRBJ1-1; D is unclear. CDR3 length equals 13 residues. Germline assignment: CDR1 SGHTA and CDR2 FQGNSA. Trimming cost V 2 bases and J 1 base, with 5 bases left between them. The chain's CDR3 is CASSLLGNTEAFF. The CDR3 region has the DNA TGTGCCAGCAGCTTACTAGGGAACACTGAAGCTTTCTTT. The complete variable domain, with remaining parts taken from reference TRBV7-2 and TRBJ1-1, reads GAGVSQSPSNKVTEKGKDVELRCDPISGHTALYWYRQSLGQGLEFLIYFQGNSAPDKSGLPSDRFSAERTGGSVSTLTIQRTQQEDSAVYLCASSLLGNTEAFFGQGTRLTVV.

The rearrangement joins TRBV18 to TRBJ2-2; 7 bases line up with TRBD1. The ends lost 6 bases at V and 0 bases at J; junction bases unmatched: 13. Germline CDR1 KGHSH, CDR2 LQKENI. The CDR3 runs to 18 residues. CDR3 in DNA: TGTGCCAGCTCCCCAAGGACAGGTGATATAACGAACACCGGGGAGCTGTTTTTT. It is translated as CASSPRTGDITNTGELFF.

This chain links TRBV30 with TRBJ1-6, with D hard to call. The germline V gene has CDR1 GTSNPN and CDR2 SVGIG (reference sequence). Between the trimmed V and J ends, which lost 1 base and 7 bases, there was a span of 17 bases. This CDR3 has 16 amino acids. CDR3 sequence (DNA): TGTGCCTGGAGTGCCCTTGCGGGCAGCGGGAATTCACCCCTCCACTTT. It specifies CAWSALAGSGNSPLHF. Using reference TRBV30 and TRBJ1-6 for the parts outside the CDR3, the full variable domain is SQTIHQWPATLVQPVGSPLSLECTVEGTSNPNLYWYRQAAGRGLQLLFYSVGIGQISSEVPQNLSASRPQDRQFILSSKKLLLSDSGFYLCAWSALAGSGNSPLHFGNGTRLTVT.

This clone was seen a single time. CDR3 in amino acids: CASSAFTGGIDSPLHF. CDR3 sequence (DNA): TGTGCCAGCAGCGCCTTTACAGGGGGAATAGACTCACCCCTCCACTTT. The gene calls are TRBV9 and TRBJ1-6, with 8 bases that match TRBD1. The CDR3 has 16 amino acids. Germline V gene lookup returns CDR1 SGDLS and CDR2 YYNGEE. V was clipped by 3 bases and J by 10 bases; unmatched bases: 12. Full variable domain (remainder filled in from reference TRBV9 and TRBJ1-6): DSGVTQTPKHLITATGQRVTLRCSPRSGDLSVYWYQQSLDQGLQFLIQYYNGEERAKGNILERFSAQQFPDLHSELNLSSLELGDSALYFCASSAFTGGIDSPLHFGNGTRLTVT.

The chain recombines TRBV29-1 with TRBJ1-2; tentatively, D is TRBD1 (5 bases). There are 12 residues in the CDR3. V was clipped by 4 bases and J by 6 bases, with 12 bases between them. Per the germline V gene, CDR1 is SQVTM and CDR2 is ANQGSEA. CDR3 loop: CSVGTGVDGYTF. The CDR3 nucleotides are TGCAGCGTTGGTACGGGGGTAGATGGCTACACCTTC. Looking up the rest from reference TRBV29-1 and TRBJ1-2 gives the full variable domain: SAVISQKPSRDICQRGTSLTIQCQVDSQVTMMFWYRQQPGQSLTLIATANQGSEATYESGFVIDKFPISRPNLTFSTLTVSNMSPEDSSIYLCSVGTGVDGYTFGSGTRLTVV.

The genes are TRBV4-2 and TRBJ1-4; 8 bases fit TRBD1. The J segment lost 2 bases and the V segment lost 0 bases, leaving 14 bases of the junction unmatched. The CDR3 contains 20 residues. Germline V gene sequence: CDR1 LGHNA, CDR2 YNFKEQ. CDR3 bases: TGTGCCAGCAGCCAAGATCATGCCGCGGACAGGGCTGACACTAATGAAAAACTGTTTTTT. Protein product: CASSQDHAADRADTNEKLFF.

The chain employs TRBV3-1 (or the pseudogene TRBV3-2) and TRBJ2-3; D is undetermined. The CDR3 is made up of 14 amino acids. Germline V gives CDR1 LGHDT, CDR2 YNNKEL (reference sequence). Trimming took off 2 bases at V and 0 bases at J, with 6 bases between the two ends. CDR3 sequence (DNA): TGTGCCAGCAGCCAACTATCTAGCACAGATACGCAGTATTTT. It is translated as CASSQLSSTDTQYF.

The chain links TRBV30 to TRBJ1-5; D is uncertain. Looked up from germline, CDR1 is GTSNPN and CDR2 is SVGIG (reference sequence). The V end lost 3 bases, the J end lost 0 bases, and 6 bases lay between the germline ends. This CDR3 comprises 13 residues. CDR3 residues: CAWSTVSNQPQHF. CDR3 nucleotide sequence: TGTGCCTGGAGCACAGTTAGCAATCAGCCCCAGCATTTT.

The sample holds one count of this clone. The V gene is TRBV27, the J gene TRBJ1-5; 9 nucleotides align to TRBD1. Germline values: CDR1 MNHEY, CDR2 SMNVEV (reference sequence). The CDR3 runs 13 residues. Trimming took 7 bases from V and 15 from J; bases not matched to a gene: 13. The CDR3 region is CASKTSSGTGWHF. CDR3 nucleotide sequence: TGTGCCAGCAAAACGTCCTCCGGGACAGGGTGGCATTTT.

This clone was seen just once. This chain connects TRBV2 to TRBJ2-7; 7 nucleotides match TRBD1. Germline CDR1 is SNHLY and CDR2 is FYNNEI. The CDR3 is made up of 14 amino acids. V lost 6 bases, J lost 0 bases, and 5 bases stayed unmatched. Written as DNA, the CDR3 is TGTGCCAGCAGGTTGACAGGGATCTCCTACGAGCAGTACTTC. Protein: CASRLTGISYEQYF.

This clone is a singleton in its sample. CDR3 in DNA: TGTGCCAGCAGTTCACCGACTAGCGGAGATACGCAGTATTTT. The encoded protein is CASSSPTSGDTQYF. The V gene is TRBV27, the J gene TRBJ2-3, with 9 bases matching TRBD2. J was trimmed by 5 bases and V by 4 bases; bases with no gene match: 4. The CDR3 loop spans 14 amino acids. Germline CDR1 reads MNHEY; CDR2 reads SMNVEV (reference sequence).

This rearrangement joins TRBV11-2 to TRBJ1-6, with 8 bases lining up with TRBD1. CDR3 length: 17 amino acids. Germline CDR1 and CDR2: SGHAT and FQNNGV. The trim removed 5 bases at V and 10 bases at J, leaving 16 bases unmatched. The CDR3 bases are TGTGCCAGCAGCCGACTTGATGGGACAGGTGCTAGCTCACCCCTCCACTTT. Its translation: CASSRLDGTGASSPLHF.

V usage is TRBV6-6 and J usage is TRBJ1-1, with D unresolved. This CDR3 is 14 amino acids long. Germline-derived CDR1 and CDR2 are MNHNY and SVGAGI (reference sequence). Trimming pared 6 bases from V and 1 base from J, leaving 12 bases between. CDR3 coding DNA: TGTGCCAGCAGCTTTTGGGCATCGAACACTGAAGCTTTCTTT. This codes for CASSFWASNTEAFF.

This rearrangement joins TRBV10-2 to TRBJ1-4; the D gene is possibly TRBD1 (5 bases). Trimming pared 8 bases from V and 8 bases from J, leaving 12 bases between. Germline V gene lookup returns CDR1 WSHSY and CDR2 SAAADI. CDR3 size: 12 residues. CDR3 sequence (DNA): TGCGCCAGCGGCCTCTCAGGGGAAAAACTGTTTTTT. Its protein is CASGLSGEKLFF.

The chain joins TRBV18 to TRBJ2-2; D remains ambiguous. V was cut by 0 bases and J by 7 bases, with 12 bases left in between. Germline CDR1 reads KGHSH; CDR2 reads LQKENI. The CDR3 has 15 residues. The CDR3 DNA sequence: TGTGCCAGCTCACCACCGGCCCCGACTGTCGGGGAGCTGTTTTTT. It translates to CASSPPAPTVGELFF.

The V call is TRBV10-2, the J call TRBJ1-5, with D tentatively TRBD1 (5 bases). The germline V and J ends were trimmed by 3 bases and 5 bases, with 17 bases remaining between them. The CDR3 extends over 16 amino acids. Germline-derived CDR1 and CDR2 are WSHSY and SAAADI. CDR3 sequence (DNA): TGCGCCAGCAGTGAATGGGGCTCGGTGACCGATCAGCCCCAGCATTTT. Translating it yields CASSEWGSVTDQPQHF.

This chain joins TRBV7-9 and TRBJ2-4; the D gene is possibly TRBD1 (5 bases). The length of the CDR3 is 14 residues. Trimming cost V 5 bases and J 11 bases, with 19 bases left between them. The V gene's germline CDR1 is SEHNR and CDR2 FQNEAQ (reference sequence). This CDR3 reads CASSTGPLGPFQYF. The CDR3 nucleotides read TGTGCCAGCAGCACTGGCCCTTTGGGGCCCTTTCAGTACTTC. The entire variable domain, with the rest obtained from reference TRBV7-9 and TRBJ2-4, is as follows: DTGVSQNPRHKITKRGQNVTFRCDPISEHNRLYWYRQTLGQGPEFLTYFQNEAQLEKSRLLSDRFSAERPKGSFSTLEIQRTEQGDSAMYLCASSTGPLGPFQYFGAGTRLSVL.

As to this clone: The sample contains more than one DNA sequence encoding this CDR3. The chain links TRBV18 to TRBJ2-7; 7 bases are a match to TRBD1. In germline, CDR1 is KGHSH, CDR2 LQKENI. This CDR3 contains 12 residues. V lost 3 bases to trimming and J lost 6 bases; unmatched junction nucleotides: 2. The CDR3 nucleotides read TGTGCCAGCTCACCCACAGGGGTCGAGCAGTACTTC. It is translated as CASSPTGVEQYF.

This chain uses TRBV10-3 with TRBJ1-2, with a tentative D call TRBD1 (6 bases). CDR3 length: 15 residues. The V end was cut by 6 bases, the J end by 6 bases, with 20 bases between. The germline gives CDR1 ENHRY, CDR2 SYGVKD. The CDR3: CAIRISSTGNNGYTF. CDR3 in DNA: TGTGCCATCAGAATAAGCTCTACAGGGAATAATGGCTACACCTTC.

The genes are TRBV19 and TRBJ2-7, with TRBD2 matching over 7 bases. Germline CDR1 LNHDA, CDR2 SQIVND (reference sequence). The CDR3 covers 14 residues. V lost 9 bases to trimming and J lost 3 bases; unmatched junction nucleotides: 11. CDR3 nucleotide sequence: TGTGCCAGCAGCACCGGGGGGAATTTCTACGAGCAGTACTTC. Translation: CASSTGGNFYEQYF.

V gene TRBV5-1 combines with J gene TRBJ1-1; D is unclear. The length of the CDR3 is 15 residues. Germline V gene data show CDR1 as SGHRS and CDR2 as YFSETQ. V dropped 0 bases and J dropped 3 bases, with 12 bases sitting between them. CDR3 loop: CASSLAYRSDTEAFF. CDR3 DNA: TGCGCCAGCAGCTTGGCCTACAGATCGGACACTGAAGCTTTCTTT.

V usage is TRBV30 and J usage is TRBJ2-7, with D perhaps matching TRBD1 (5 bases). The CDR3 length is 16 residues. Trimming removed 0 bases from V and 0 bases from J, with 15 bases in between. Per the germline V gene, CDR1 is GTSNPN and CDR2 is SVGIG (reference sequence). This CDR3 reads CAWSVPRALASYEQYF. The CDR3 DNA sequence: TGTGCCTGGAGTGTACCCAGGGCCTTAGCCTCCTACGAGCAGTACTTC.

The chain is built from TRBV30 and TRBJ2-1; D call uncertain. Germline lookup yields CDR1 GTSNPN and CDR2 SVGIG (reference sequence). Trimming left V 0 bases short and J 9 bases short, with 9 bases between. This CDR3 is built from 12 residues. CDR3 protein: CAWSVVPVEQFF. CDR3 sequence (DNA): TGTGCCTGGAGTGTAGTGCCGGTTGAGCAGTTCTTC.

The V call is TRBV9, the J call TRBJ2-2; 8 positions agree with TRBD2. Germline V lookup: CDR1 SGDLS, CDR2 YYNGEE. The CDR3 extends over 18 amino acids. V lost 0 bases to trimming and J lost 0 bases; unmatched junction nucleotides: 7. The CDR3 region is CASSVGITGGPNTGELFF. The CDR3 coding sequence is TGTGCCAGCAGCGTAGGTATAACGGGAGGGCCGAACACCGGGGAGCTGTTTTTT.

This chain links TRBV11-2 with TRBJ1-1, with 8 bases lining up with TRBD1. The CDR3 runs to 16 residues. V trimming: 5 bases; J trimming: 0 bases; junction bases outside the gene matches: 8. Germline V gives CDR1 SGHAT, CDR2 FQNNGV. In DNA, the CDR3 is TGTGCCAGCAGCCTCGGACAGGGCCTCATGAACACTGAAGCTTTCTTT. Its protein is CASSLGQGLMNTEAFF.

This clone has only a few counts. This chain connects TRBV7-9 to TRBJ1-5, with 7 bases identical to TRBD1. Losses at the gene ends were 5 bases for V and 4 bases for J; bases not matched to a gene: 5. CDR1 is SEHNR, CDR2 FQNEAQ, per germline (reference sequence). CDR3 length: 14 residues. CDR3 bases: TGTGCCAGCAGCCGGGACAGCTGGAATCAGCCCCAGCATTTT. Protein: CASSRDSWNQPQHF.

The chain combines TRBV6-5 with TRBJ1-5; 7 bases align to TRBD1. The CDR3 is 14 amino acids. V dropped 7 bases and J dropped 3; count of bases not matched to a gene: 6. CDR1 is MNHEY and CDR2 is SVGAGI in the germline V gene. The chain's CDR3 is CASKSGTANQPQHF. CDR3 coding DNA: TGTGCCAGCAAGTCCGGGACAGCCAATCAGCCCCAGCATTTT.

The J gene is TRBJ1-6, the V gene TRBV10-3; D gene ambiguous. Germline V CDR1 and CDR2: ENHRY, SYGVKD. V gave up 5 bases and J gave up 8 bases, with 10 bases separating them. CDR3 length equals 13 residues. CDR3 sequence: CAISLNSDSPLHF. For the CDR3, the DNA is TGTGCCATCAGTTTGAATTCGGATTCACCCCTCCACTTT.